This T cell receptor beta chain was sequenced in a study of blood T cell repertoires in COVID-19. Study summary: The cDNA or gDNA used as material had been derived from T cells, B-cell-depleted T cells, or PBMCs.

CDR3 length equals 11 residues. The V end was cut by 4 bases, the J end by 3 bases, with 5 bases between. Looked up from germline, CDR1 is GTSNPN and CDR2 is SVGIG (reference sequence). As originally analysed: Amplification of reference gene primers provided the estimated nucleated cell counts. Sequencing used immunoSEQ multiplex PCR; TCRdb keeps in-frame clones, though not all of them. V and J calls and clone size are given by that table; D and trimming were obtained from the DNA. The sample has under 350,000 clones, 86% seen once. J is TRBJ2-3 and V is TRBV30; D gene ambiguous. The clonotype was recovered from a woman between 18 and 30 years old who had recovered from COVID-19. Material for sequencing was PBMCs or T cells enriched from blood (not recorded which). The CDR3: CAWKHTDTQYF. DNA of the CDR3: TGTGCCTGGAAACATACAGATACGCAGTATTTT. The full variable domain, in which reference TRBV30 and TRBJ2-3 provide the parts outside the CDR3, is SQTIHQWPATLVQPVGSPLSLECTVEGTSNPNLYWYRQAAGRGLQLLFYSVGIGQISSEVPQNLSASRPQDRQFILSSKKLLLSDSGFYLCAWKHTDTQYFGPGTRLTVL.